These 14 T cell receptor beta chains share one sample of origin, sequenced in a study of T-cell memory formation after mild COVID-19. MiXCR was run by TCRdb on the 5' RACE reads, yielding one entry per CDR3 protein. The sample carries about 200,000 distinct CDR3 sequences, 16% recorded once. The sample was PBMCs or a T cell subset sorted from them (not recorded which). Source of these receptors: an adult woman who had mild COVID-19 (a few samples of this study predate the infection). Cell type and time point are not known.

This chain links TRBV28 with TRBJ2-7; D possibly corresponds to TRBD1 (6 bases). CDR1 and CDR2 (germline): MDHEN, SYDVKM. This CDR3 comprises 16 residues. V was trimmed by 4 bases and J by 5 bases, leaving 21 bases between them. CDR3 nucleotide sequence: TGTGCCAGCAGTTCATTCTCTCCCGACAGGTTGCACGAGCAGTACTTC. Translated, it gives CASSSFSPDRLHEQYF.

This rearrangement joins TRBV4-2 to TRBJ2-3; 7 bases fit TRBD2. The V segment lost 0 bases and the J segment 7 bases; nucleotides outside the gene matches: 16. CDR1 and CDR2 (germline): LGHNA, YNFKEQ. The CDR3 totals 18 residues. CDR3 DNA sequence: TGTGCCAGCAGCCAAGATCTCCCGGGGGGACCTAGGGTGAATACGCAGTATTTT. Translation: CASSQDLPGGPRVNTQYF.

The V and J genes are TRBV24-1 and TRBJ2-1; 10 positions agree with TRBD2. With 9 bases clipped from V and 8 bases from J, the junction kept 6 bases outside the gene matches. Germline V gives CDR1 KGHDR, CDR2 SFDVKD. This CDR3 is built from 13 residues. CDR3 DNA sequence: TGTGCCACCGGGCTAGCGGGAGTCCATGAGCAGTTCTTC. It is translated as CATGLAGVHEQFF.

In its sample, this clonotype was seen a few times. J is TRBJ2-1 and V is TRBV15; 10 bases map to TRBD1. Germline CDR1 LNHNV, CDR2 YYDKDF (reference sequence). V lost 0 bases and J lost 10; bases outside the gene matches: 15. The CDR3 runs 18 residues. The CDR3 DNA sequence: TGTGCCACCAGCAGAGACCTGCTTACTGGACAGGGGGTTCGCGAGCAGTTCTTC. This gives the protein CATSRDLLTGQGVREQFF.

This chain connects TRBV4-1 to TRBJ2-7; 7 bases agree with TRBD2. The CDR3 runs to 16 residues. The germline gives CDR1 MGHRA, CDR2 YSYEKL. Losses at the gene ends were 4 bases for V and 3 bases for J; bases not matched to a gene: 12. This chain's CDR3 is CASSPTPHGLVYEQYF. CDR3 coding DNA: TGCGCCAGCAGCCCTACGCCCCACGGACTAGTCTACGAGCAGTACTTC.

This chain links TRBV20-1 with TRBJ2-1; TRBD2 aligns across 9 bases. After removal of 2 bases from V and 13 bases from J, the junction contained 12 bases not matched to a gene. The germline CDR1 and CDR2 sequences are DFQATT and SNEGSKA (reference sequence). The CDR3 has 14 amino acids. The CDR3 DNA reads as TGCAGTGCTAGACCTAGCGGGGCCGCTGGGGGTCAGTTCTTC. Its translation is CSARPSGAAGGQFF.

This clonotype was picked up a small number of times. The V gene is TRBV12-3 or TRBV12-4, the J gene TRBJ2-7; D possibly corresponds to TRBD1 (6 bases). The CDR3 is made up of 15 amino acids. The V and J ends lost 8 bases and 0 bases respectively, with 17 bases between them. The CDR3, as DNA: TGTGCCAGCCAACTGTCGGGACAACACTCCTACGAGCAGTACTTC. This translates into CASQLSGQHSYEQYF.

This clonotype was observed a handful of times. V gene TRBV5-1 combines with J gene TRBJ1-2, with D possibly being TRBD1 (6 bases). Germline V gene data show CDR1 as SGHRS and CDR2 as YFSETQ. Trimming shortened V by 8 bases and J by 4 bases, and 15 bases separated the two germline ends. The length of the CDR3 is 13 residues. The CDR3 DNA follows: TGCGCCAGTTCGACAGGAGATTTCTATGGCTACACCTTC. It is translated as CASSTGDFYGYTF.

V usage is TRBV5-1 and J usage is TRBJ1-6, with 7 bases that match TRBD1. Germline CDR1 reads SGHRS; CDR2 reads YFSETQ. This CDR3 is 16 amino acids long. V dropped 0 bases and J dropped 5; count of bases not matched to a gene: 5. CDR3 nucleotide sequence: TGCGCCAGCAGCTTGGGGGGGACAGCTAATAATTCACCCCTCCACTTT. Its protein is CASSLGGTANNSPLHF.

This chain links TRBV6-5 with TRBJ1-6; TRBD1 matches 7 bases. Trimming removed 0 bases from V and 7 bases from J; junction bases left unmatched: 9. The CDR3 covers 17 residues. Germline V gene lookup returns CDR1 MNHEY and CDR2 SVGAGI. The CDR3 DNA follows: TGTGCCAGCAGTTACTCCCAACTGGGACAGTCAAATTCACCCCTCCACTTT. Translation: CASSYSQLGQSNSPLHF.

V and J are TRBV25-1 and TRBJ2-4; D ambiguous. The V end lost 7 bases, the J end lost 1 base, and 2 bases lay between the germline ends. The CDR3 length is 11 residues. Per the germline V gene, CDR1 is MGHDK and CDR2 is SYGVNS. Written as DNA, the CDR3 is TGTGCCAGCACCGCCAAAAACATTCAGTACTTC. It yields the protein CASTAKNIQYF.

This chain connects TRBV24-1 to TRBJ2-1; 7 bases match TRBD2. Germline loops: CDR1 KGHDR, CDR2 SFDVKD. The CDR3 covers 18 residues. V shed 3 bases and J 2 bases; nucleotides not matched to a gene: 12. This chain's CDR3 is CATSDPNSLAEPYNEQFF. Here the CDR3 DNA reads TGTGCCACCAGTGATCCCAACAGCCTAGCGGAGCCCTACAATGAGCAGTTCTTC.

This clonotype turned up a few times. This rearrangement joins TRBV24-1 to TRBJ2-1; D is ambiguous. V lost 0 bases and J 10 bases, leaving 6 bases between the germline ends. The CDR3 spans 12 residues. The germline gives CDR1 KGHDR, CDR2 SFDVKD. CDR3 residues: CATSDLYSEQFF. The CDR3 bases are TGTGCCACCAGTGATTTGTACTCGGAGCAGTTCTTC.

In its sample, this clonotype was seen a few times. The genes are TRBV5-1 and TRBJ1-2; D gene unclear. CDR1 and CDR2 (germline): SGHRS, YFSETQ. The ends were cut back, 0 bases at V and 3 bases at J, with 3 bases in the middle. CDR3 length: 12 residues. The CDR3 is CASSLGDYGYTF. The CDR3 nucleotides read TGCGCCAGCAGCTTGGGTGACTATGGCTACACCTTC.